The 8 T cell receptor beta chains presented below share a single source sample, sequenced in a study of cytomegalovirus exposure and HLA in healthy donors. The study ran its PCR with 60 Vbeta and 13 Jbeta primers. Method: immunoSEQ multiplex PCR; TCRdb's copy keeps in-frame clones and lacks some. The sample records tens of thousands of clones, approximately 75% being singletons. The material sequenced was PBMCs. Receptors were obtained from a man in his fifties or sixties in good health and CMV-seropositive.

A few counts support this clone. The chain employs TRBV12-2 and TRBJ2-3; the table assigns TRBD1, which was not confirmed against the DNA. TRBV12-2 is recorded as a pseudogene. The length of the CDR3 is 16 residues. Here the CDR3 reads CASRFGQAKGSWTQYF. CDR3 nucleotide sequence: TGTGCAAGTCGCTTCGGACAGGCGAAGGGCTCTTGGACGCAGTATTTT.

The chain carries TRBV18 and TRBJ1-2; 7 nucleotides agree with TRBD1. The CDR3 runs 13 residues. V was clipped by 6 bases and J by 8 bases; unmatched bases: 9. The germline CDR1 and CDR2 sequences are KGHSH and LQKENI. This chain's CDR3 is CASSPTGTGGYTF. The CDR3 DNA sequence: TGTGCCAGCTCTCCGACAGGGACTGGGGGCTACACCTTC.

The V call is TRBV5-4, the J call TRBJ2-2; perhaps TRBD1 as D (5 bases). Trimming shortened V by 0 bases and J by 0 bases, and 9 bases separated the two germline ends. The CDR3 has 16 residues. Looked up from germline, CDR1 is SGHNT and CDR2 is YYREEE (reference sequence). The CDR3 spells CASSLGGAPNTGELFF. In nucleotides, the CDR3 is TGTGCCAGCAGCTTGGGTGGGGCACCGAACACCGGGGAGCTGTTTTTT. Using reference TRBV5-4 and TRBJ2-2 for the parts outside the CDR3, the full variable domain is ETGVTQSPTHLIKTRGQQVTLRCSSQSGHNTVSWYQQALGQGPQFIFQYYREEENGRGNFPPRFSGLQFPNYSSELNVNALELDDSALYLCASSLGGAPNTGELFFGEGSRLTVL.

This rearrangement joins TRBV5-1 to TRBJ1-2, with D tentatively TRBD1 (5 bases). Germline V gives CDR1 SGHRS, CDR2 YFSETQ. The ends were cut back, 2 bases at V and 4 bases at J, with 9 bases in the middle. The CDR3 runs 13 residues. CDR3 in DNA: TGCGCCAGCAGCTTAGACAGCCTCTATGGCTACACCTTC. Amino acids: CASSLDSLYGYTF. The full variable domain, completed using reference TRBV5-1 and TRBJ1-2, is KAGVTQTPRYLIKTRGQQVTLSCSPISGHRSVSWYQQTPGQGLQFLFEYFSETQRNKGNFPGRFSGRQFSNSRSEMNVSTLELGDSALYLCASSLDSLYGYTFGSGTRLTVV.

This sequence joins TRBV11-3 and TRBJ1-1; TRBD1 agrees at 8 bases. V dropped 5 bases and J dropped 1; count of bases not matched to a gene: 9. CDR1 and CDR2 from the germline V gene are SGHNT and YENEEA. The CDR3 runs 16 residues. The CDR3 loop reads CASSPPGTGGNTEAFF. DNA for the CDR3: TGTGCCAGCAGCCCGCCAGGGACAGGTGGGAACACTGAAGCTTTCTTT.

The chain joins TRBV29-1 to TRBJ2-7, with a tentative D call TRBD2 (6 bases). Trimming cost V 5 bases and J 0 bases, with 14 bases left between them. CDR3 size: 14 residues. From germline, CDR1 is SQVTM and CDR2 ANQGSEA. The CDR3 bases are TGCAGCGTTACACGGGACTTCACCTCCTACGAGCAGTACTTC. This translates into CSVTRDFTSYEQYF.

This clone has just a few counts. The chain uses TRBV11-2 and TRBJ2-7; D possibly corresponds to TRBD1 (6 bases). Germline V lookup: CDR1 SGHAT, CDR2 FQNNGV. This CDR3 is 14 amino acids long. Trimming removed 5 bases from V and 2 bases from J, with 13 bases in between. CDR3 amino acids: CASSTPGHPYEQYF. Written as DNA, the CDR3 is TGTGCCAGCAGCACGCCGGGACATCCCTACGAGCAGTACTTC.

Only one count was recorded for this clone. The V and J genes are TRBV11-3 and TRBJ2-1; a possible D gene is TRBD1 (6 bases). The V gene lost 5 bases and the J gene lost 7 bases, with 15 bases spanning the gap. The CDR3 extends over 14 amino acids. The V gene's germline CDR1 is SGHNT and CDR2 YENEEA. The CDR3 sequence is CASSPTGSRNEQFF. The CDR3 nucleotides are TGTGCCAGCAGCCCCACAGGGTCAAGAAATGAGCAGTTCTTC.